Below are 29 T cell receptor beta chains sequenced from a single sample in a study of blood T cell repertoires in COVID-19. Sequenced by immunoSEQ multiplex PCR; TCRdb stores in-frame clones only, minus some. The sample has some 200,000 clones; around 87% are singletons. Sequenced material: peripheral blood. The receptors come from a woman between 65 and 79 years old with COVID-19, enrolled during active disease.

The chain links TRBV7-9 to TRBJ1-1; D is uncertain. The germline V gene has CDR1 SEHNR and CDR2 FQNEAQ (reference sequence). V was trimmed by 3 bases and J by 5 bases, leaving 13 bases between them. There are 14 residues in the CDR3. This chain's CDR3 is CASSFSGRRTEAFF. CDR3 bases: TGTGCCAGCAGCTTTTCGGGGAGGAGAACTGAAGCTTTCTTT.

The chain recombines TRBV18 with TRBJ2-1, with D hard to call. The germline V and J ends were trimmed by 1 base and 4 bases, with 8 bases remaining between them. The germline V gene has CDR1 KGHSH and CDR2 LQKENI. The CDR3 runs to 14 residues. The CDR3 spells CASSPQLQYNEQFF. The DNA of the CDR3 is TGTGCCAGCTCACCACAACTACAATACAATGAGCAGTTCTTC.

This clone has just one count. This chain uses TRBV11-2 with TRBJ1-1; a weak D match, TRBD1 (5 bases). Germline V lookup: CDR1 SGHAT, CDR2 FQNNGV. Trimming stripped 4 bases from V and 7 bases from J, with 13 bases between. CDR3 size: 13 residues. The CDR3 spells CASSSNQGGEAFF. In nucleotides, the CDR3 is TGTGCCAGCAGCTCCAATCAGGGAGGTGAAGCTTTCTTT.

In its sample, this clone was seen once. CDR3 nucleotide sequence: TGCGCCAGCAGCTTTAAGGGGATAGGTGAAAAACTGTTTTTT. It translates to CASSFKGIGEKLFF. The chain recombines TRBV5-1 with TRBJ1-4; perhaps TRBD1 as D (5 bases). Trimming shortened V by 2 bases and J by 7 bases, and 12 bases separated the two germline ends. Germline loops: CDR1 SGHRS, CDR2 YFSETQ. The CDR3 sequence is 14 residues long.

This clone has more than one count but fewer than ten. This CDR3 is CASSDFGQGADNQPQHF. CDR3 sequence (DNA): TGTGCCAGCAGTGATTTTGGACAGGGGGCCGACAATCAGCCCCAGCATTTT. The V call is TRBV2, the J call TRBJ1-5, with 11 positions matching TRBD1. Unmatched junction bases numbered 7, after V lost 3 bases and J lost 3 bases. This CDR3 spans 17 amino acids. The germline CDR1 and CDR2 sequences are SNHLY and FYNNEI.

The chain employs TRBV6-5 and TRBJ2-7; possible D gene TRBD2, 5 bases. Trimming cost V 6 bases and J 1 base, with 10 bases left between them. CDR1 MNHEY and CDR2 SVGAGI come from the germline V gene. CDR3 length equals 13 residues. CDR3: CASSQGLSYEQYF. For the CDR3, the DNA is TGTGCCAGCAGCCAAGGACTTTCCTACGAGCAGTACTTC.

Concerning this clone: Different DNA sequences within this sample yield the same CDR3. The rearrangement joins TRBV3-1 (or the pseudogene TRBV3-2) to TRBJ2-2; TRBD2 aligns across 10 bases. V shed 0 bases and J 3 bases; nucleotides not matched to a gene: 10. This CDR3 has 19 amino acids. Germline CDR1 reads LGHDT; CDR2 reads YNNKEL (reference sequence). CDR3 DNA sequence: TGTGCCAGCAGCCAAGATCGCCTAGCGGGAGTTAGGGACACCGGGGAGCTGTTTTTT. This translates into CASSQDRLAGVRDTGELFF.

The CDR3: CASSERGKNTGELFF. CDR3 nucleotide sequence: TGTGCCAGCAGCGAACGGGGGAAGAACACCGGGGAGCTGTTTTTT. This chain uses TRBV6-6 with TRBJ2-2, with D maybe TRBD2 (6 bases). This CDR3 has 15 amino acids. Germline lookup yields CDR1 MNHNY and CDR2 SVGAGI (reference sequence). The germline V and J ends were trimmed by 6 bases and 1 base, with 12 bases remaining between them.

The chain carries TRBV28 and TRBJ1-2, with D perhaps matching TRBD1 (5 bases). CDR1 MDHEN and CDR2 SYDVKM come from the germline V gene. This CDR3 spans 13 amino acids. Trimming cost V 3 bases and J 7 bases, with 12 bases left between them. CDR3 residues: CASSFGGVVGYTF. CDR3 bases: TGTGCCAGCAGTTTTGGAGGGGTAGTTGGCTACACCTTC.

This chain uses TRBV6-5 with TRBJ2-7; the match to TRBD1 covers 11 bases. The CDR3 runs to 14 residues. The V and J ends lost 6 bases and 4 bases, in that order; junction bases with no gene match: 5. Germline CDR1 MNHEY, CDR2 SVGAGI. CDR3 amino acids: CASSKGQGDYEQYF. DNA of the CDR3: TGTGCCAGCAGCAAGGGACAGGGGGATTACGAGCAGTACTTC.

The V call is TRBV4-2, the J call TRBJ2-2; possibly TRBD1 for D (7 bases). From germline, CDR1 is LGHNA and CDR2 YNFKEQ. Trimming left V 0 bases short and J 9 bases short, with 17 bases between. The CDR3 is made up of 16 amino acids. The CDR3 coding sequence is TGTGCCAGCAGCCAAGAACGACAGGGAGGTGCCCGGGAGCTGTTTTTT. This translates into CASSQERQGGARELFF.

The chain is built from TRBV5-6 and TRBJ2-5, with a weak D call TRBD1 (6 bases). CDR1 SGHDT and CDR2 YYEEEE come from the germline V gene. Deletions cut 2 bases from V and 2 bases from J, with 16 bases between. The CDR3 is 16 residues long. CDR3 protein: CASSFPGHPIQETQYF. The CDR3 nucleotides read TGTGCCAGCAGCTTTCCGGGACACCCGATTCAAGAGACCCAGTACTTC.

J is TRBJ2-7 and V is TRBV5-1; 8 nucleotides line up with TRBD1. V lost 3 bases to trimming and J lost 3 bases; unmatched junction nucleotides: 2. The CDR3 runs to 13 residues. Germline-derived CDR1 and CDR2 are SGHRS and YFSETQ. The CDR3 DNA reads as TGCGCCAGCAGCTACGACAGGGGCTACGAGCAGTACTTC. It translates to CASSYDRGYEQYF.

The rearrangement links TRBV12-3 or TRBV12-4 to TRBJ2-7; 8 nucleotides match TRBD2. V shed 6 bases and J 10 bases; nucleotides not matched to a gene: 8. The CDR3 contains 12 residues. CDR3 nucleotide sequence: TGTGCCAGCAGAACCGGGACTAGTACCCAGTACTTC. It specifies CASRTGTSTQYF.

This rearrangement joins TRBV11-1 to TRBJ1-2; no definite D call. Germline CDR1 and CDR2: SGHAT and FQDESV (reference sequence). The CDR3 spans 13 residues. The V end was cut by 4 bases, the J end by 8 bases, with 14 bases between. Written as DNA, the CDR3 is TGTGCCAGCAGCTCTTTCGTCCCGGGGGGCTACACCTTC. Its translation: CASSSFVPGGYTF.

Written as DNA, the CDR3 is TGTGCCAGCTCACCCGGGGACAGATTGACAGATACGCAGTATTTT. It specifies CASSPGDRLTDTQYF. The V and J genes are TRBV18 and TRBJ2-3; 7 bases map to TRBD1. Germline CDR1 reads KGHSH; CDR2 reads LQKENI. The CDR3 contains 15 residues. Trimming removed 3 bases from V and 3 bases from J; junction bases left unmatched: 6.

The chain combines TRBV5-4 with TRBJ2-7; 15 nucleotides agree with TRBD2. The V and J ends lost 4 bases and 3 bases, in that order; junction bases with no gene match: 5. Germline CDR1 SGHNT, CDR2 YYREEE (reference sequence). This CDR3 comprises 16 residues. CDR3 residues: CASSGGLAGGSYEQYF. The CDR3 region has the DNA TGTGCCAGCAGCGGGGGACTAGCGGGAGGTAGCTACGAGCAGTACTTC.

The chain links TRBV27 to TRBJ2-1; D possibly corresponds to TRBD1 (6 bases). Trimming pared 2 bases from V and 4 bases from J, leaving 12 bases between. The CDR3 spans 15 residues. Germline V lookup: CDR1 MNHEY, CDR2 SMNVEV (reference sequence). The CDR3 loop reads CASSLRGTPYNEQFF. CDR3 sequence (DNA): TGTGCCAGCAGTTTACGAGGGACACCTTACAATGAGCAGTTCTTC.

The chain links TRBV18 to TRBJ2-7, with 9 bases that match TRBD2. After removal of 3 bases from V and 3 bases from J, the junction contained 18 bases not matched to a gene. Germline loops: CDR1 KGHSH, CDR2 LQKENI. The CDR3 spans 19 residues. The CDR3 protein is CASSPKQGFGAGGHYEQYF. Written as DNA, the CDR3 is TGTGCCAGCTCACCTAAACAGGGATTTGGAGCGGGAGGTCACTACGAGCAGTACTTC.

Concerning this clone itself: This same CDR3 is encoded by further DNA sequences in the sample. The chain joins TRBV3-1 (or the pseudogene TRBV3-2) to TRBJ2-7; D call uncertain. Germline V gives CDR1 LGHDT, CDR2 YNNKEL (reference sequence). Trimming stripped 3 bases from V and 3 bases from J, with 3 bases between. The CDR3 runs to 11 residues. The DNA for the CDR3 is TGTGCCAGCAGCCACGGCTACGAGCAGTACTTC. Protein product: CASSHGYEQYF.

This chain connects TRBV2 to TRBJ1-5; maybe TRBD1 (5 bases). V was trimmed by 6 bases and J by 4 bases, leaving 10 bases between them. The germline V gene has CDR1 SNHLY and CDR2 FYNNEI. This CDR3 region has 13 residues. The CDR3 sequence: CASSQGLNQPQHF. CDR3 DNA sequence: TGTGCCAGCAGCCAGGGTTTGAATCAGCCCCAGCATTTT.

The chain joins TRBV19 to TRBJ2-3; a possible D gene is TRBD1 (5 bases). The CDR3 is 13 residues long. Trimming cost V 9 bases and J 2 bases, with 12 bases left between them. CDR1 is LNHDA, CDR2 SQIVND, per germline (reference sequence). The CDR3 nucleotides read TGTGCCAGCAACCGCAGGGTCACAGATACGCAGTATTTT. The encoded protein is CASNRRVTDTQYF.

The chain employs TRBV19 and TRBJ1-1; D perhaps matches TRBD1 (6 bases). Germline V gene lookup returns CDR1 LNHDA and CDR2 SQIVND (reference sequence). The V gene lost 4 bases and the J gene lost 1 base, with 10 bases spanning the gap. There are 14 residues in the CDR3. The CDR3 reads CASSTDRPNTEAFF. CDR3 DNA sequence: TGTGCCAGTAGTACGGACAGACCGAACACTGAAGCTTTCTTT.

In regard to this clone: One junction end does not reproduce the germline sequence, and a read error may be involved. The genes are TRBV5-1 and TRBJ2-7; 9 positions agree with TRBD2. The CDR3 runs to 17 residues. The germline gives CDR1 SGHRS, CDR2 YFSETQ. The CDR3 DNA reads TGCGCCAGCAGCTTGATTCTCGGCGGGAGGGCCTCCCACGAGCAGTACTTC. Its protein product is CASSLILGGRASHEQYF. Full variable domain (remainder filled in from reference TRBV5-1 and TRBJ2-7): KAGVTQTPRYLIKTRGQQVTLSCSPISGHRSVSWYQQTPGQGLQFLFEYFSETQRNKGNFPGRFSGRQFSNSRSEMNVSTLELGDSALYLCASSLILGGRASHEQYFGPGTRLTVT.

The V call is TRBV5-1, the J call TRBJ1-1; 7 bases align to TRBD1. The CDR3 is made up of 14 amino acids. J lost 1 base, V lost 4 bases, and 4 bases had no gene match. Germline V gene lookup returns CDR1 SGHRS and CDR2 YFSETQ. Here the CDR3 reads CASSTGQENTEAFF. As DNA, the CDR3 is TGCGCCAGCAGCACCGGACAGGAGAACACTGAAGCTTTCTTT.

The chain couples TRBV3-1 (or the pseudogene TRBV3-2) to TRBJ2-1; TRBD2 is a possible D gene (6 bases). The V gene lost 0 bases and the J gene lost 2 bases, with 17 bases spanning the gap. The germline CDR1 and CDR2 sequences are LGHDT and YNNKEL (reference sequence). The CDR3 length is 18 residues. CDR3 DNA: TGTGCCAGCAGCCAAGATCTGGGAGCGGGCACACCCTACAATGAGCAGTTCTTC. It specifies CASSQDLGAGTPYNEQFF.

The V gene is TRBV5-1, the J gene TRBJ2-7; 9 positions match TRBD1. The germline CDR1 and CDR2 sequences are SGHRS and YFSETQ. V shed 4 bases and J 4 bases; nucleotides not matched to a gene: 6. The CDR3 contains 14 residues. The CDR3 spells CASSPGQGLYEQYF. The CDR3 nucleotides read TGCGCCAGCAGCCCGGGACAGGGATTATACGAGCAGTACTTC.

This chain links TRBV5-1 with TRBJ2-1, with D unresolved. V was trimmed by 0 bases and J by 1 base, leaving 5 bases between them. The CDR3 covers 14 residues. Germline values: CDR1 SGHRS, CDR2 YFSETQ. CDR3 protein: CASSLGQSYNEQFF. The CDR3 DNA follows: TGCGCCAGCAGCTTGGGGCAGTCCTACAATGAGCAGTTCTTC.

This rearrangement joins TRBV27 to TRBJ1-4; D is undetermined. In germline, CDR1 is MNHEY, CDR2 SMNVEV (reference sequence). Trimming shortened V by 0 bases and J by 7 bases, and 9 bases separated the two germline ends. CDR3 size: 14 residues. The CDR3 DNA is TGTGCCAGCAGTTTATCGAATCGGGGTGAAAAACTGTTTTTT. This translates into CASSLSNRGEKLFF. The full variable domain, in which reference TRBV27 and TRBJ1-4 provide the parts outside the CDR3, is EAQVTQNPRYLITVTGKKLTVTCSQNMNHEYMSWYRQDPGLGLRQIYYSMNVEVTDKGDVPEGYKVSRKEKRNFPLILESPSPNQTSLYFCASSLSNRGEKLFFGSGTQLSVL.